The source of this TCR beta chain is a study of cytomegalovirus exposure and HLA in healthy donors. The germline CDR1 and CDR2 sequences are SNHLY and FYNNEI. V dropped 5 bases and J dropped 5; count of bases not matched to a gene: 16. The CDR3 is made up of 17 amino acids. The PCR ran on 60 Vbeta and 13 Jbeta primers. Sequenced by immunoSEQ multiplex PCR; TCRdb stores in-frame clones only, minus some. The repertoire holds 130,000 to 150,000 clones, with around 74% as singletons. V and J are TRBV2 and TRBJ1-2, with 8 bases identical to TRBD1. Sequences were obtained from PBMCs. This TCR came from a man aged 18 to 30 in good health and CMV-seropositive. The chain's CDR3 is CASSKGGRGQLGYGYTF. The CDR3 region has the DNA TGTGCCAGCAGTAAGGGGGGCAGGGGGCAGTTAGGGTATGGCTACACCTTC.